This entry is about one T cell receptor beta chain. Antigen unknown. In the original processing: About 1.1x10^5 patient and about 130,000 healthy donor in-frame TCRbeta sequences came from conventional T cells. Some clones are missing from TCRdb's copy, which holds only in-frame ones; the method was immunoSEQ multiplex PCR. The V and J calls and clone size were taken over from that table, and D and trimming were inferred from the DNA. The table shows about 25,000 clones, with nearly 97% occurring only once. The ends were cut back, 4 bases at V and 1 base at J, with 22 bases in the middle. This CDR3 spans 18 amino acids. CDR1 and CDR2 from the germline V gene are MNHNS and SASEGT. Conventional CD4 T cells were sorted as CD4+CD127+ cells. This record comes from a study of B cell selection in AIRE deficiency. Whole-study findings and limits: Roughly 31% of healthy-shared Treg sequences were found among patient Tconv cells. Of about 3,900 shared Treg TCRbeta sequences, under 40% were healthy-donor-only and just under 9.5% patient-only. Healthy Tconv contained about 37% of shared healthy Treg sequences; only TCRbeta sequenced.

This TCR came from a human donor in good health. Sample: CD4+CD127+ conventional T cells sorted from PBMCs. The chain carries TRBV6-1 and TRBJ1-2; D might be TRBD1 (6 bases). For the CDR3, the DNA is TGTGCCAGCAGTGGGATCCTCAGGGGTCTTACTCTTAACTATGGCTACACCTTC. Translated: CASSGILRGLTLNYGYTF.